This TCR beta chain is from a study of T cell responses to AZD1222 COVID-19 vaccine (dated by TCRdb to the early 2020s). Regarding the research as a whole: TCR sequencing was performed for 230 to 250 trial participants, of whom around 200 were given two doses of AZD1222 and around 26 were given two doses of MenACWY control vaccine. Trial participants were enrolled into age subgroups of 18-55, 56-69 and 70-plus years, which contained 148, 28 and 57 TCR-sequenced participants, respectively. The investigation overall reported the following: Epitopes outside the regions mutated in the B.1.351 and B.1.1.7 variants were reportedly recognized by nearly half of the unique spike-specific TCRs. Spike-specific TCR breadth and depth rose significantly after two AZD1222 doses compared with day 0 and with MenACWY recipients. Participants were mostly white British, with more females than males. The authors suggested clonal diversity may have been underestimated. Conclusions about previously exposed vaccinees are limited because only six or seven AZD1222 recipients were SARS-CoV-2 seropositive at baseline. The 56-69-year group was small, and its depth increase did not reach significance, likely because of low power. The whole spike protein was spanned by vaccine-associated CD4 TCRs, and dominant responses were seen in regions 160-218 and 743-854. Because no day 14 peak-response samples were available, the repertoires could be characterized only after the peak T cell response.

Reading the label with the study, this specimen's time point is: about 28 days (+/-7) after the second vaccine dose. AZD1222 recipients given second doses at about 4 weeks or at about 12 weeks were pooled, since spike-specific TCR depth and breadth were not found to differ between the two schedules. Vaccinee samples were obtained from the UK trials COV001 and COV002, which included a single-blind randomized controlled phase 2/3 trial of AZD1222 (ChAdOx1 nCoV-19) in healthy adults. Trial participant PBMC samples were collected at day 0 and day 28 after the second dose for TCRbeta chain sequencing. Comment on this clone: Which antigen it targets is not known. Base-call qualities are not available, and no considerably larger clone is one nucleotide away.

According to the germline V gene, CDR1 reads KGHDR and CDR2 reads SFDVKD. From its cysteine to its phenylalanine, the CDR3 spans 16 amino acids. The sequence is cut down to CDR3 DNA, 48 bases in frame from base 1. The germline V and J ends show losses of 3 bases and 1 base respectively, and no gene match explains 3 bases of the junction. The CDR3 regions of human TCRbeta chains were analyzed by immunosequencing. The study's processing was this. TCRs in the repertoires were compared against a reference library of SARS-CoV-2-specific TCRs that had been generated with the MIRA antigen-specificity platform. Breadth was defined as the fraction of unique TCRs that were SARS-CoV-2-associated, and depth was defined as the fraction of total T cells that were SARS-CoV-2-associated. Using the MIRA data, every spike-specific TCR was mapped to the spike region that the TCR reacted to and assigned to either a CD4 or a CD8 class. Log10-transformed breadth and depth values were compared by one-way ANOVA with Sidak's multiple comparisons tests. The immuneACCESS repertoire file appears here via TCRdb, limited to in-frame rearrangements. These files lack a portion of the clones; in checked studies, under half of the deficit traces to unresolved V genes, and the cause of the others is not known. V, J and clone size derive from that table, while D and trimming were established from the DNA sequence. Across this sample there are about 140,000 clones, with over 80% seen only once. The top ten hold roughly 3.3% of the sample.

Recombination joined TRBV24-1 with TRBJ2-2, with 8 central nucleotides matching TRBD1. Source: peripheral blood, taken 28 days after the second AZD1222 dose. The receptor comes from an adult who received the AZD1222 COVID-19 vaccine. The DNA is TGTGCCACCAGTGATGCTGGACAGGGGAACACCGGGGAGCTGTTTTTT. It translates to CATSDAGQGNTGELFF.